This TCR beta chain came from a study of human T cells and chemical hapten exposure. About the study: Weekly scalp doses of diphenylcyclopropenone were given to patients during the approximately 23-week study. It was small differences in pooled library volume that mainly caused per-sample TCR yields to vary. A mostly female patient group had alopecia areata, totalis or universalis.

Time point reported: patch test 3, about 24 weeks after DPC sensitization. Treatment described: therapeutic diphenylcyclopropenone sensitization with weekly scalp DPC. Donors were 18 to 70-year-old alopecia patients suitable for DPC. TCRdb used MiXCR to reprocess the RACE reads, holding one entry per CDR3 protein. The top ten clones hold over 15% of a sample with 50,000 to 65,000 distinct CDR3 sequences, approximately 9.9% of them seen once. The CDR3 is 16 residues long. V was cut by 4 bases and J by 4 bases, with 16 bases left in between. From germline, CDR1 is SNHLY and CDR2 FYNNEI. This clonotype was seen more than once but under ten times.

This specimen was whole blood, taken in connection with sensitization to the hapten diphenylcyclopropenone (DPC). V is TRBV2 and J is TRBJ1-4; tentatively, D is TRBD1 (6 bases). This TCR derives from a woman aged 35 to 49 with alopecia areata. Some clones in this sample may be carry-over from other donors' samples. The CDR3 reads CASSVGGPTVNEKLFF. CDR3 sequence (DNA): TGTGCCAGCAGTGTGGGGGGGCCCACAGTTAATGAAAAACTGTTTTTT.